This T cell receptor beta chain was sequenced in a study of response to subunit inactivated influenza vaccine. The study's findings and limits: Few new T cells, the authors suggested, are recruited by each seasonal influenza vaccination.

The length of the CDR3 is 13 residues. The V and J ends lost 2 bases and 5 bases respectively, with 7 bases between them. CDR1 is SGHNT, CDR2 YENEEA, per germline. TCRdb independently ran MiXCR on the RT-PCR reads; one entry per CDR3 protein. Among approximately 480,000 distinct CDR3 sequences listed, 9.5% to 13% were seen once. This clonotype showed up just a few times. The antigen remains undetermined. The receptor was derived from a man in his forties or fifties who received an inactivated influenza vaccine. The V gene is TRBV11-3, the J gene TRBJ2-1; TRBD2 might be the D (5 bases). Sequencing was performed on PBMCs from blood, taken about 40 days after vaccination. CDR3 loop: CASSLQRNNEQFF. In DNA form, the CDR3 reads TGTGCCAGCAGCTTACAGCGGAACAATGAGCAGTTCTTC.